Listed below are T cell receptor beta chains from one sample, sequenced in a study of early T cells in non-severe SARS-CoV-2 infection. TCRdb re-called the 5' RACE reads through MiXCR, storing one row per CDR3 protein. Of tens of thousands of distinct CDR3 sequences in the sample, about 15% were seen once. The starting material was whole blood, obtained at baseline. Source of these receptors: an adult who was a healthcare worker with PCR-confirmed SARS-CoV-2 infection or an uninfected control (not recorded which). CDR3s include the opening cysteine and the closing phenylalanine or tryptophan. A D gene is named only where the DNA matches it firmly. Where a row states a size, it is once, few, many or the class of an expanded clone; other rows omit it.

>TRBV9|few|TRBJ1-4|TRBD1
TGTGCCAGCAGCCCCGGGACAGGGAGTAATGAAAAACTGTTTTTT
CASSPGTGSNEKLFF
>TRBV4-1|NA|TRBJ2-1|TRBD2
TGCGCCAGCAGCCAAGTGGACCTTGGGCTAGCGGGGGGCAATGAGCAGTTCTTC
CASSQVDLGLAGGNEQFF
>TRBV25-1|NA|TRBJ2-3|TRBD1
TGTGCCAGCAGTGAAACAGGGGGCCCAGATACGCAGTATTTT
CASSETGGPDTQYF
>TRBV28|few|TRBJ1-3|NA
TGTGCCAGCAGGTCTCACGACGACGGAAACACCATATATTTT
CASRSHDDGNTIYF
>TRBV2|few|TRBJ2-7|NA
TGTGCCAGCATTCCCCGGGGTAAAAACTCCTACGAGCAGTACTTC
CASIPRGKNSYEQYF
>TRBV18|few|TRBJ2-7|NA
TGTGCCAGCTCGGGACAGGTATCGCGGGGGCACTACGAGCAGTACTTC
CASSGQVSRGHYEQYF
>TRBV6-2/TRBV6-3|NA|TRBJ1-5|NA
TGTGCCAGCAGTAGCGACGGCAATCAGCCCCAGCATTTT
CASSSDGNQPQHF
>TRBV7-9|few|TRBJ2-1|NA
TGTGCCAGCAGCAACAGCGAGGGAGACAATGAGCAGTTCTTC
CASSNSEGDNEQFF
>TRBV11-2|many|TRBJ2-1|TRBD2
TGTGCCAGCAGCGGGACTATTAGGCAGCAGTTCTTC
CASSGTIRQQFF
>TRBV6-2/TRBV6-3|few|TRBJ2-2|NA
TGTGCCAGCAGTACATCGGGACCCCGGGAGAACACCGGGGAGCTGTTTTTT
CASSTSGPRENTGELFF
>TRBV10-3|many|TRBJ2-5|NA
TGTGCCATCAGTGAGTCTGGTGGACAGCAAGAGACCCAGTACTTC
CAISESGGQQETQYF
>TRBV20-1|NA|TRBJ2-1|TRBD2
TGCAGTGCTAATATACTAGCGGGAGGCCCCGGGAGAGATGAGCAGTTCTTC
CSANILAGGPGRDEQFF
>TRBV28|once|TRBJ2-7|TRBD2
TGTGCCAGCAGTTCAATCCGACTAGCGGGTTTCTACGAGCAGTACTTC
CASSSIRLAGFYEQYF
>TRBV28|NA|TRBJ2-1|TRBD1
TGTGCCAGCAGGGCCACGGACAGGTACTACAATGAGCAGTTCTTC
CASRATDRYYNEQFF
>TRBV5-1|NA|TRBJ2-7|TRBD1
TGCGCCAGCAGCATGGACAGGGGGCAGTTCTACGAGCAGTACTTC
CASSMDRGQFYEQYF
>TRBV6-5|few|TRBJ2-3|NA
TGTGCCAGCAGTTACGTGGGGGCAAGAGATACGCAGTATTTT
CASSYVGARDTQYF
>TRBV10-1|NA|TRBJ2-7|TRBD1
TGCGCCAGCAGTGGGGGGACAGGGGGCTACGAGCAGTACTTC
CASSGGTGGYEQYF
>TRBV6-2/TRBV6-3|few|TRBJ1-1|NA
TGTGCCAGCAGTTATGGCGGGGAGGGCAGCATGAACACTGAAGCTTTCTTT
CASSYGGEGSMNTEAFF
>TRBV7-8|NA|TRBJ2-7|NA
TGTGCCAGCAGCCCCAGGGTCGGATACGAGCAGTACTTC
CASSPRVGYEQYF
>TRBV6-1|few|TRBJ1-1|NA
TGTGCCAGCAGTGAAGGCCCCATGAACACTGAAGCTTTCTTT
CASSEGPMNTEAFF
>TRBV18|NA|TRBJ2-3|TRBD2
TGTGCCAGCTCACCACCTGGCGGGAGAGGAGATACGCAGTATTTT
CASSPPGGRGDTQYF
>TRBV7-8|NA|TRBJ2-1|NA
TGTGCCAGCAGCTTAGAGGCGGGAATGTTAAATGAGCAGTTCTTC
CASSLEAGMLNEQFF
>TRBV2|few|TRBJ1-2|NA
TGTGCCAGCAGTGATACGCCCATCGGCTATGGCTACACCTTC
CASSDTPIGYGYTF
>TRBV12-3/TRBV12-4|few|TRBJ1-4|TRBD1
TGTGCCAGCAGCCCGGGACAGGGTAATGAAAAACTGTTTTTT
CASSPGQGNEKLFF
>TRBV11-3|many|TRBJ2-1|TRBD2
TGTGCCAGCAGCTTATCTAGCGGGGGAAACAATGAGCAGTTCTTC
CASSLSSGGNNEQFF
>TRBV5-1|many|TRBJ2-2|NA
TGCGCCAGCAGAAACCCCGGGTTAAAGAACACCGGGGAGCTGTTTTTT
CASRNPGLKNTGELFF
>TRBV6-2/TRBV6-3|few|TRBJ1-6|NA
TGTGCCAGCAGTTACTCGAGGGGCGAGAATTCACCCCTCCACTTT
CASSYSRGENSPLHF
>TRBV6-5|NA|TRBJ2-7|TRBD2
TGTGCCAGCAGTTACGCCTCCGGGACTAGTATCTCCTACGAGCAGTACTTC
CASSYASGTSISYEQYF
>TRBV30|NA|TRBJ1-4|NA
TGTGCCTGTGGACAGAATAATGAAAAACTGTTTTTT
CACGQNNEKLFF
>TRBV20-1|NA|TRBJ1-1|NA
TGCAGTGCTTTGGGCCACACTGAAGCTTTCTTT
CSALGHTEAFF
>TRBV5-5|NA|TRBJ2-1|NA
TGTGCCAGCAGCTTGATCGATGAGCAGTTCTTC
CASSLIDEQFF
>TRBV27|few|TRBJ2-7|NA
TGTGCCAGCAGTTCCCTTAGCTCCTACGAGCAGTACTTC
CASSSLSSYEQYF
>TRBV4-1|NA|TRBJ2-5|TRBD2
TGCGCCAGCAGCCTTGGGACTAGCTCTGTCGAGACCCAGTACTTC
CASSLGTSSVETQYF
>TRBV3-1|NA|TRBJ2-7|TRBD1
TGTGCCAGCAGCCATTGGGGGACAGCGACCTACGAGCAGTACTTC
CASSHWGTATYEQYF
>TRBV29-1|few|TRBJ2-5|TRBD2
TGCAGCGTTACTAGCGGCAAAGAGACCCAGTACTTC
CSVTSGKETQYF
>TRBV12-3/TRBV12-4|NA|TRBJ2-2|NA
TGTGCCAGCACCCGAGGGGATGTTGGCACCGGGGAGCTGTTTTTT
CASTRGDVGTGELFF
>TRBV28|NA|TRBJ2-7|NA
TGTGCCAGCAGTTTTCAAACGCCTTACGAGCAGCACTTC
CASSFQTPYEQHF
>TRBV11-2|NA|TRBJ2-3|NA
TGTGCCAGCAGCTTAATTGGGGTTCCCACAGATACGCAGTATTTT
CASSLIGVPTDTQYF
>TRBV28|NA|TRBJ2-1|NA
TGTGCCAGCAGTTTGTCCGGAGGGCCAAGGAATGAGCAGTTCTTC
CASSLSGGPRNEQFF
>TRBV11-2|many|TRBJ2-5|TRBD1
TGTGCCAGCAGCTTAACAGGGGTAGAGACCCAGTACTTC
CASSLTGVETQYF